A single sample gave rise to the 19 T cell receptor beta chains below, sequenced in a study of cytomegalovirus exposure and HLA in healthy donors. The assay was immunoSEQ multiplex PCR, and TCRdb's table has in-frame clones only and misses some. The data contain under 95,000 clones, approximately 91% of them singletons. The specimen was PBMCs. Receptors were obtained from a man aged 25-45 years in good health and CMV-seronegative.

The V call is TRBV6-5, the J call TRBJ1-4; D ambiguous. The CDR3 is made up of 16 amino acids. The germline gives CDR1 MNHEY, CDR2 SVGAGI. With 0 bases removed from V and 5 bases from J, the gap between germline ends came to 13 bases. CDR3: CASSYSPWGANEKLFF. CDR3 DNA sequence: TGTGCCAGCAGTTACTCGCCTTGGGGAGCGAATGAAAAACTGTTTTTT.

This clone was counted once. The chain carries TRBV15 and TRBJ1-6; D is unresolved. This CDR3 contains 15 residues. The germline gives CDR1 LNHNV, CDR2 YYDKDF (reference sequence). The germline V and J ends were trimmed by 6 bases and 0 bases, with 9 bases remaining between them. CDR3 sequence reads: CATRAKSSYNSPLHF. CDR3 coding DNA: TGTGCCACCAGAGCCAAGAGCTCCTATAATTCACCCCTCCACTTT.

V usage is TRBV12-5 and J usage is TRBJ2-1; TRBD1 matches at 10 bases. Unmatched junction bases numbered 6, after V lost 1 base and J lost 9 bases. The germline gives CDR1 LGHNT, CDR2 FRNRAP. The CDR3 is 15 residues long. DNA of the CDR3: TGTGCTAGTGGTTTGGGACAGGGGGCTAGACGTGAGCAGTTCTTC. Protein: CASGLGQGARREQFF.

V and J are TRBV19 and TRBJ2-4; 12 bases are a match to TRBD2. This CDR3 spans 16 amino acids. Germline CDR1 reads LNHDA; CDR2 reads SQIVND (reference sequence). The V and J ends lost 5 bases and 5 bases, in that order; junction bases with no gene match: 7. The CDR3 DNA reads TGTGCCAGTAGTGCACGGACTAGCGGGAAGGAAAACATTCAGTACTTC. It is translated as CASSARTSGKENIQYF.

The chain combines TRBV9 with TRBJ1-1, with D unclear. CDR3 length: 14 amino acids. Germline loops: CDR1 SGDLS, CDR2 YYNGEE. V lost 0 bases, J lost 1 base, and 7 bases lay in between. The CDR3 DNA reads TGTGCCAGCAGCGTAGTACAGCAGAACACTGAAGCTTTCTTT. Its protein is CASSVVQQNTEAFF.

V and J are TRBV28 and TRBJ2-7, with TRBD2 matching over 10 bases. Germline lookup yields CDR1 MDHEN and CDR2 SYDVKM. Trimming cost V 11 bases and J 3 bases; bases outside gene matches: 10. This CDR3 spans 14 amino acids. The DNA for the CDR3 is TGTGCCGGGGGCGGGACTAGCGATCTCTACGAGCAGTACTTC. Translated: CAGGGTSDLYEQYF.

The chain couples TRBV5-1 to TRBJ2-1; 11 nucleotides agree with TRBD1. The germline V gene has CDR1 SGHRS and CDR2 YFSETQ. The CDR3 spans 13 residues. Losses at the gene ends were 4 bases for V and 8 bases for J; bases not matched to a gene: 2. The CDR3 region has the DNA TGCGCCAGCAGCAGGACAGGGGGCGATGAGCAGTTCTTC. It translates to CASSRTGGDEQFF.

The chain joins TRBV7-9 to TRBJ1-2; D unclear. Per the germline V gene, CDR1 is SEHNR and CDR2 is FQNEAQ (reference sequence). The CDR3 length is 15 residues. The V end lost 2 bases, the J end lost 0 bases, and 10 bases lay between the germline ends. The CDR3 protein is CASSLSTVANYGYTF. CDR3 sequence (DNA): TGTGCCAGCAGCTTAAGTACAGTAGCTAACTATGGCTACACCTTC.

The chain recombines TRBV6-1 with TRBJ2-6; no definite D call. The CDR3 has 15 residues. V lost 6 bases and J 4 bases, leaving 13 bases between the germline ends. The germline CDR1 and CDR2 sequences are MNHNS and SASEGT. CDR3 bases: TGTGCCAGCAGGGCCATCTCCACGGGGGCCAACGTCCTGACTTTC. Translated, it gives CASRAISTGANVLTF.

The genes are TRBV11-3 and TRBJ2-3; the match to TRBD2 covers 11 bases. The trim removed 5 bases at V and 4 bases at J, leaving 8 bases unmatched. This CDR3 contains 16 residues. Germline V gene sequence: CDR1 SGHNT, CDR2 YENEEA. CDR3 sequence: CASSRGLAGGADTQYF. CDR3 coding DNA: TGTGCCAGCAGCCGGGGGCTAGCGGGGGGTGCAGATACGCAGTATTTT.

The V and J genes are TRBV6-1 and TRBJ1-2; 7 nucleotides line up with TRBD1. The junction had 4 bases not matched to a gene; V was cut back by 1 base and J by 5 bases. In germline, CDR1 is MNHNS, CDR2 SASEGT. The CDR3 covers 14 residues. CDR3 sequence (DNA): TGTGCCAGCAGTGAAGGGAGGGGGCGGTATGGCTACACCTTC. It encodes CASSEGRGRYGYTF.

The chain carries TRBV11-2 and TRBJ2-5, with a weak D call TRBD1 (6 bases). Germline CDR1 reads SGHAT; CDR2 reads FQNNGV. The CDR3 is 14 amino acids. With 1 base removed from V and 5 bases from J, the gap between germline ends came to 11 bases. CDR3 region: CASSLVVRGETQYF. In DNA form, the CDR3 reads TGTGCCAGCAGCTTAGTGGTGAGGGGGGAGACCCAGTACTTC.

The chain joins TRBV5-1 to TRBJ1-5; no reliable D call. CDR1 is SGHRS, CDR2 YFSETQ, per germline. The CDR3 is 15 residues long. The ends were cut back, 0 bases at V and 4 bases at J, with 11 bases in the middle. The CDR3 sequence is CASSLGFLDNQPQHF. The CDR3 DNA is TGCGCCAGCAGCTTGGGTTTTTTAGATAATCAGCCCCAGCATTTT. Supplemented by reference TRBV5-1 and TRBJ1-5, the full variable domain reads KAGVTQTPRYLIKTRGQQVTLSCSPISGHRSVSWYQQTPGQGLQFLFEYFSETQRNKGNFPGRFSGRQFSNSRSEMNVSTLELGDSALYLCASSLGFLDNQPQHFGDGTRLSIL.

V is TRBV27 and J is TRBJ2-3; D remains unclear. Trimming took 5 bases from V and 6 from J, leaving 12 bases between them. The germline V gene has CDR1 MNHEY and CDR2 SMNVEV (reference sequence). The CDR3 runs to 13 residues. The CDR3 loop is CASSPDSGDTQYF. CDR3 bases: TGTGCCAGCAGTCCAGACTCCGGGGATACGCAGTATTTT.

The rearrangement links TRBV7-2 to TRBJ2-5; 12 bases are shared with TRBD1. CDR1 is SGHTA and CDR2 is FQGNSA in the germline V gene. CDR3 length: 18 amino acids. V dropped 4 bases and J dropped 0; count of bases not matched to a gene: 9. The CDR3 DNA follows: TGTGCCAGCAGCTCGGGACAGGGGGCGTTTTCCCACCAAGAGACCCAGTACTTC. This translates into CASSSGQGAFSHQETQYF.

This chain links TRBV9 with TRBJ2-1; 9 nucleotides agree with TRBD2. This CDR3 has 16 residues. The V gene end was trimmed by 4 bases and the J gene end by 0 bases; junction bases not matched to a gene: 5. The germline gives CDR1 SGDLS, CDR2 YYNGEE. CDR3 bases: TGTGCCAGCAGCCCCCGACTAGCGGCCTCCTACAATGAGCAGTTCTTC. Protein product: CASSPRLAASYNEQFF.

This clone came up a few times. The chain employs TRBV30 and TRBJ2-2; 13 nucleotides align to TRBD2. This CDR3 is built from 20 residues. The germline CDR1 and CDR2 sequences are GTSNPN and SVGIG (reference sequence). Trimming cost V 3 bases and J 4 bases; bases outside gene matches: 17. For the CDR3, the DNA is TGTGCCTGGAGGGAAGGACTAGCGGGAGTCTTTGGTTCGAGCACCGGGGAGCTGTTTTTT. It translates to CAWREGLAGVFGSSTGELFF.

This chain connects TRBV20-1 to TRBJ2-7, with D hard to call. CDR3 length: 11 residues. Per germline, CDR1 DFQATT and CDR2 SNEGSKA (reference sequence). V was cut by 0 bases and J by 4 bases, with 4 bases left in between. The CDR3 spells CSARDGYEQYF. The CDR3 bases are TGCAGTGCTAGAGACGGTTACGAGCAGTACTTC.

In nucleotides, the CDR3 is TGTGCCAGCAGTGATGTTAGCGGGAGCCAAGGGAATGAGCAGTTCTTC. Translated: CASSDVSGSQGNEQFF. V and J are TRBV6-1 and TRBJ2-1; 9 positions agree with TRBD2. V shed 3 bases, J shed 7 bases, and the junction held 10 bases outside the gene matches. The CDR3 spans 16 residues. From germline, CDR1 is MNHNS and CDR2 SASEGT.